This T cell receptor (beta chain) appears in the sequencing data of a study of cytomegalovirus exposure and HLA in healthy donors. Study-level results: An analysis done earlier found most TCR beta V segments productive about 87% or about 30% of the time. The authors listed about 170 TCR beta chains as cytomegalovirus-associated.

On this clone itself: Antigen unknown.

PCR involved 60 Vbeta and 13 Jbeta primers. Assay: immunoSEQ multiplex PCR; the TCRdb copy retains only in-frame clones and omits some. The sample contains tens of thousands of clones, 78% of which appear only once. CDR1 is SGHRS, CDR2 YFSETQ, per germline. The CDR3 spans 14 residues. This chain links TRBV5-1 with TRBJ2-5; 12 bases fit TRBD2. The J call could be wrong; TRBJ2-7 is a better fit for the DNA end. This receptor was taken from a male donor in good health and CMV-seropositive. Sequencing was performed on PBMCs. The CDR3 region is CASSRTSGTDEQYF. The CDR3 DNA sequence: TGCGCCAGCAGCCGGACTAGCGGGACCGACGAGCAGTACTTC.